This T cell receptor (beta chain) came from a study of blood T cells in healthy people across ages (dated by TCRdb to between 2014 and 2017). Notes on the research overall: In model experiments, template switching captured about one uniquely barcoded TCR beta cDNA molecule for every two T cells. The study measured age-related changes in TCR beta repertoire diversity using deep sequencing normalized with unique cDNA molecular identifiers. The donors were divided into four age groups: young (average around 15 years), middle-aged (almost 40), aged (roughly 66) and long-lived (roughly 82). To avoid experimental bias, donors of different ages were spread randomly across the sequencing lanes. For two donors (one aged 18 to 29 and one aged 80 or older), the study analyzed two additional independent replicas of 1 million unique cDNA reads from the same blood draw.

Points the paper makes about the study in general: The CMV infection status of donors was not known, potentially confounding age-related changes in expanded clonotypes. Because profiling used bulk unsorted PBMCs, naive and antigen-experienced compartments could not be compared conclusively. There was a strong correlation between observed TCR beta diversity and the percentage of naive T cells measured by flow cytometry. The long-lived group showed more naive CD4+ T cells, fewer expanded clones and increased TCR diversity than the aged group, suggesting age selection. As age increased, observed TCR beta diversity per million T cells dropped in a roughly linear way, and a significant reduction was already evident by age roughly 36. Estimates of total diversity from one million sequenced T cells were regarded as lower bounds and underestimates.

The donors were some 36 Caucasian individuals from Russia, aged 6 to 90 years, who were systemically healthy. About 9.1 milliliters of peripheral blood were collected from each donor into EDTA-treated Vacutainer tubes. Ficoll-Paque density-gradient centrifugation was used to isolate PBMCs, with at least 6 million obtained per sample. Trizol reagent was used to extract total RNA from the PBMCs, yielding at least 5.5 micrograms per sample. The percentages of naive CD45RAhigh/CD27high T cells were determined by flow cytometry on a PBMC aliquot from every donor. Library generation was performed with 5' RACE. TCRdb lists the instrument as Illumina HiSeq 2500. A second 7 to 11 cycle PCR used a sample-barcoded 5' primer and a J-beta primer mix. A template-switch 5' adaptor carrying 12 random nucleotides introduced a unique molecular identifier onto each TCR beta cDNA molecule. Each sample yielded at least 3 million CDR3-containing paired-end reads. First-strand cDNA was synthesized from all RNA with the Mint cDNA synthesis kit, primed by a TRBC-specific oligonucleotide. After uracil-DNA glycosylase treatment, a first 18-cycle PCR used universal primers M1SS and BC2_uni_R on all cDNA. Per the authors' processing: For normalization, 1 million high-quality reads were randomly selected from each sample, with every read carrying a distinct molecular identifier. Instead of being binned into consensus sequences, reads that shared molecular identifiers were thrown out. MiTCR, with a Q25 quality threshold and the strictest error-elimination algorithm, was used for CDR3 identification, clonotype clustering and error correction. A nonparametric unseen species model with Euler transformation was used to estimate lower-bound total TCR beta diversity. TCRdb reprocessed the public reads (quality trimming at Q25 with fastp, clone calling with MiXCR) and kept in-frame beta chains. Rows with one shared CDR3 protein collapse into an entry with the most common genes and DNA. The V and J calls, along with clone size, are taken from TCRdb and not from the paper's own processing. This sample comprises about 570,000 distinct CDR3 sequences, 25% to 30% of them detected only once. Less than 20% of the sample belongs to the ten largest clones.

From a lookup of the germline V gene, CDR1 and CDR2 are MNHEY and SVGAGI. Including cysteine and phenylalanine, the CDR3 has 18 amino acids. The kept DNA is CDR3 alone, 54 bases in frame from the first base. As for this clonotype: Its target antigen remains unknown. Sequence at one end of the junction differs from germline and may be a read error.

The rearrangement joined TRBV6-5 to TRBJ2-2, and possibly TRBD2, on 6 matching bases. The sample taken for sequencing was blood. The clonotype comes from a woman between 65 and 79 years old in good health. The DNA sequence is given as TGTGCCGGCAGTTACGGCCAACCCCGGGGGTCGAACACCGGGGAGCTGTTTTTT. Its protein reads: CAGSYGQPRGSNTGELFF.